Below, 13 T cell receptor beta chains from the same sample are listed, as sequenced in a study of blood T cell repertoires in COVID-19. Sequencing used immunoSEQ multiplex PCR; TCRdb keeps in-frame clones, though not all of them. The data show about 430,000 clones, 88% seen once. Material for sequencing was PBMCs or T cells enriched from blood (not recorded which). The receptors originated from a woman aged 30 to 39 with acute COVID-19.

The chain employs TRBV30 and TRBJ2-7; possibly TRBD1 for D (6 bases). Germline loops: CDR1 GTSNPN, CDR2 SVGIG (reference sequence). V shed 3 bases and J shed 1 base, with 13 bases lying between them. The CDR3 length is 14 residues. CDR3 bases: TGTGCCTGGAGGCTGGCAGGGGCGTCCTACGAGCAGTACTTC. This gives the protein CAWRLAGASYEQYF.

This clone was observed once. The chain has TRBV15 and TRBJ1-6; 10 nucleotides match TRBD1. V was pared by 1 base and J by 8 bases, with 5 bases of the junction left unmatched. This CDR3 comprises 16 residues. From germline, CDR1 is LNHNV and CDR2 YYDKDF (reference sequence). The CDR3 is CATSRGDRGMDSPLHF. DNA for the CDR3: TGTGCCACCAGCAGAGGGGACAGGGGTATGGATTCACCCCTCCACTTT.

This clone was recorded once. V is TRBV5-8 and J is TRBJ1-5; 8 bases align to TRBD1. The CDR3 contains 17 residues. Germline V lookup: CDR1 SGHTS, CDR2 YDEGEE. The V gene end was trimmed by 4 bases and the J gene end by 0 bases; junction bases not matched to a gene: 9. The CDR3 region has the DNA TGTGCCAGCAGCCTAACGACAGGGGCGATTAGCAATCAGCCCCAGCATTTT. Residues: CASSLTTGAISNQPQHF.

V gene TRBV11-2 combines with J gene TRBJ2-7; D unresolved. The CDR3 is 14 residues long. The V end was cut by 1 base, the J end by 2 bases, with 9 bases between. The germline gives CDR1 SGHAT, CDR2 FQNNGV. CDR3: CASSLGARAYEQYF. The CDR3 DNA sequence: TGTGCCAGCAGCTTAGGGGCCAGAGCCTACGAGCAGTACTTC.

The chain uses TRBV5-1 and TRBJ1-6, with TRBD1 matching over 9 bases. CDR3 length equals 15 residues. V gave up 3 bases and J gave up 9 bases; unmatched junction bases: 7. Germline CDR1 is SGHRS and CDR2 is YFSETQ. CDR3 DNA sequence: TGCGCCAGCAGCTGGACAGGGGCAGTGGGTTCACCCCTCCACTTT. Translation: CASSWTGAVGSPLHF.

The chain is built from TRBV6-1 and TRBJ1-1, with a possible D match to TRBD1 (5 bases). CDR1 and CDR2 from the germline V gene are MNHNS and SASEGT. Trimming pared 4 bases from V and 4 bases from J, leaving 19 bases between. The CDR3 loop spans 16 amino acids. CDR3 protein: CASSARTRGFFTEAFF. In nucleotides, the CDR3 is TGTGCCAGCAGTGCCCGGACAAGGGGATTTTTCACTGAAGCTTTCTTT.

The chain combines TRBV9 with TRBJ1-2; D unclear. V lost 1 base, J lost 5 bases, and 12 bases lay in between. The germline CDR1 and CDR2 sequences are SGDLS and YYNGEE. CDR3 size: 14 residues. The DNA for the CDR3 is TGTGCCAGCAGCGTATTCGAGGGCCCATATGGCTACACCTTC. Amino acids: CASSVFEGPYGYTF.

For the CDR3, the DNA is TGTGCCAGCAGCCCCCTTAGCGGGGGGGCAAACAATGAGCAGTTCTTC. It encodes CASSPLSGGANNEQFF. This chain links TRBV5-6 with TRBJ2-1, with TRBD2 identical over 11 bases. Losses at the gene ends were 4 bases for V and 5 bases for J; bases not matched to a gene: 8. CDR1 is SGHDT and CDR2 is YYEEEE in the germline V gene. The CDR3 consists of 16 residues. The full variable domain, with the rest looked up from reference TRBV5-6 and TRBJ2-1, is DAGVTQSPTHLIKTRGQQVTLRCSPKSGHDTVSWYQQALGQGPQFIFQYYEEEERQRGNFPDRFSGHQFPNYSSELNVNALLLGDSALYLCASSPLSGGANNEQFFGPGTRLTVL.

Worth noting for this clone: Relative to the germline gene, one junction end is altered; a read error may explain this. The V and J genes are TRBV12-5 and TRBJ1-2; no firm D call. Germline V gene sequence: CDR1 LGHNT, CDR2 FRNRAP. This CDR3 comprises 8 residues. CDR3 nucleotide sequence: TGTGCTAGTGGTTTCGGAGACTTC. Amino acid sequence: CASGFGDF. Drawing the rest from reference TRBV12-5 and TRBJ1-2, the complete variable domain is DARVTQTPRHKVTEMGQEVTMRCQPILGHNTVFWYRQTMMQGLELLAYFRNRAPLDDSGMPKDRFSAEMPDATLATLKIQPSEPRDSAVYFCASGFGDFGSGTRLTVV.

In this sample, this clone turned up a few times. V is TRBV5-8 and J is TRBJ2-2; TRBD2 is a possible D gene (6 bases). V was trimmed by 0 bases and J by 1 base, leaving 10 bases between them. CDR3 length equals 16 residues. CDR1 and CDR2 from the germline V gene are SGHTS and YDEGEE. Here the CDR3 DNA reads TGTGCCAGCAGCTTGGGTCACGGGGGGAACACCGGGGAGCTGTTTTTT. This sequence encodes CASSLGHGGNTGELFF.

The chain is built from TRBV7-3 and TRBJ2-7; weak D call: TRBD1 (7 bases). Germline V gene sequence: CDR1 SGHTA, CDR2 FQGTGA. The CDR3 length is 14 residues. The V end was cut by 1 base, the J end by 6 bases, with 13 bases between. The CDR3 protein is CASSLSGTAGEQYF. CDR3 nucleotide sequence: TGTGCCAGCAGCTTAAGCGGGACAGCGGGCGAGCAGTACTTC.

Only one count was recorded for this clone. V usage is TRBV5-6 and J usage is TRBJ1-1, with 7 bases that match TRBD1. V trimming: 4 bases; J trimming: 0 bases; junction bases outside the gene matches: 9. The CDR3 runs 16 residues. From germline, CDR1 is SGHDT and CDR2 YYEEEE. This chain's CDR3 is CASSIGGQTMNTEAFF. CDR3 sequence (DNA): TGTGCCAGCAGCATTGGGGGACAGACAATGAACACTGAAGCTTTCTTT.

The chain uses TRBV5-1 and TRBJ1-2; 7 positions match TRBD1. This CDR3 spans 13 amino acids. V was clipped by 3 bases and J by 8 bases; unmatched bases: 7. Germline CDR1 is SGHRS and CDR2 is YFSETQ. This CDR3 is CASSSGGQYGYTF. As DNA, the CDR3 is TGCGCCAGCAGCTCAGGGGGTCAGTACGGCTACACCTTC.